This is a list of T cell receptor beta chains from one sample in a study of human T cells and chemical hapten exposure. MiXCR was run by TCRdb on the RACE reads, yielding one entry per CDR3 protein. The sample consists of about 360,000 distinct CDR3 sequences, roughly 4.8% of them appearing once. The sample was whole blood, taken in connection with sensitization to the hapten diphenylcyclopropenone (DPC). The source is a woman aged 45-59 years with alopecia areata. Some clones in this sample may be carry-over from other donors' samples. Each CDR3 is given with its conserved first and last residue. The D gene is left open where the match is weak. The size of a clone is reported for some rows only, either as once, few or many, or as a class for expanded clones.

clone_size d_call j_call v_call cdr3_nt cdr3_aa
many NA TRBJ1-1 TRBV29-1 TGCAGCGTTGAATTAGGACGGATGGGAGCTTTCTTT CSVELGRMGAFF
many NA TRBJ2-3 TRBV5-5 TGTGCCAGCAGCTTCGGGCCCACTAGCACAGATACGCAGTATTTT CASSFGPTSTDTQYF
NA NA TRBJ2-2 TRBV27 TGTGCCAGCAGTCGATCCAGGGGGGCCGACGCCGGGGAGCTGTTTTTT CASSRSRGADAGELFF
few NA TRBJ2-3 TRBV9 TGTGCCAGCAGCGTAATGACGGGCGGTTCCACAGATACGCAGTATTTT CASSVMTGGSTDTQYF
few NA TRBJ2-3 TRBV14 TGTGCCAGCAGCAAATACCTCGAAGATACGCAGTATTTT CASSKYLEDTQYF
many TRBD2 TRBJ2-1 TRBV11-3 TGTGCCAGCAGCTTATTCCCCGGACTAGCGGGAAGGAATGAGCAGTTCTTC CASSLFPGLAGRNEQFF
many NA TRBJ1-2 TRBV4-2 TGTGCCAGCAGCCAAGACCGGACAGTCAATGGCTACACCTTC CASSQDRTVNGYTF
many NA TRBJ2-3 TRBV5-6 TGTGCCAGCAGCTTGGACAGCACGCAGTATTTT CASSLDSTQYF
NA TRBD1 TRBJ2-3 TRBV18 TGTGCCAGCTCATCAGGGACAGGGGTCTCTAGCACAGATACGCAGTATTTT CASSSGTGVSSTDTQYF
NA NA TRBJ1-6 TRBV7-2 TGTGCCAGCAGCTTAACGTGGGGGGTTGGGTCACCCCTCCACTTT CASSLTWGVGSPLHF
few NA TRBJ1-3 TRBV29-1 TGCAGCGTTGAGGACTATTGGGGCTCTGGAAACACCATATATTTT CSVEDYWGSGNTIYF
many NA TRBJ2-2 TRBV5-1 TGCGCCAGCAGCTTGCTCGCTGGGGATAACACCGGGGAGCTGTTTTTT CASSLLAGDNTGELFF
NA TRBD2 TRBJ2-3 TRBV13 TGTGCCAGCAGCTTATTAGGAGGCGGGAGAGGGACAGATACGCAGTATTTT CASSLLGGGRGTDTQYF
many TRBD2 TRBJ2-3 TRBV6-6 TGTGCCAGCAGGTTGGGGCTAGCGGACACAGATACGCAGTATTTT CASRLGLADTDTQYF
NA TRBD1 TRBJ1-5 TRBV6-1 TGTGCCAGCAGTCCCTGGACAGGGGGCCTACCGGGCAATCAGCCCCAGCATTTT CASSPWTGGLPGNQPQHF
many NA TRBJ2-6 TRBV2 TGTGCCAGCAGAACAGGCCCTCCTTCTGGGGCCAACGTCCTGACTTTC CASRTGPPSGANVLTF
many NA TRBJ2-1 TRBV5-8 TGTGCCAGCAGCTTTCGAGACAGCTCCTACAATGAGCAGTTCTTC CASSFRDSSYNEQFF
many NA TRBJ2-5 TRBV7-8 TGTGCCAGCAGCTTCGGGACTGTTCAAGAGACCCAGTACTTC CASSFGTVQETQYF
many TRBD1 TRBJ2-7 TRBV7-6 TGTGCCAGCAGCTTAGCCTCCGGGACAGGATCCCCAACGCAGTACTTC CASSLASGTGSPTQYF
NA NA TRBJ2-1 TRBV4-2 TGTGCCAGCAGCCAACGTGCAGGAGATGAGCAGTTCTTC CASSQRAGDEQFF
few NA TRBJ1-5 TRBV7-3 TGTGCCAGCACCCCGGGGTTCAGGGGTGACAATCAGCCCCAGCATTTT CASTPGFRGDNQPQHF
few TRBD1 TRBJ1-2 TRBV6-5 TGTGCCAGCAGCCGGGACAGGGACTATGGCTACACCTTC CASSRDRDYGYTF
many TRBD1 TRBJ2-7 TRBV24-1 TGTGCCACCAGTGATTTTGGGACAGGGCCCGAGCAGTACTTC CATSDFGTGPEQYF
few TRBD1 TRBJ1-5 TRBV20-1 TGCAGTGCTCCCGGGACAGGGGGCAATCAGCCCCAGCATTTT CSAPGTGGNQPQHF
many NA TRBJ1-2 TRBV7-2 TGTGCCAGCAGCCCCCGACAGGAGGGTACCGGCTACACCTTC CASSPRQEGTGYTF
many TRBD1 TRBJ1-1 TRBV7-8 TGTGCCAGCAGCCTTACACCGGACAGGGGGAGTATGGGGAACACTGAAGCTTTCTTT CASSLTPDRGSMGNTEAFF
many NA TRBJ2-7 TRBV20-1 TGCAGTGCTAGGCCCAGACTAGTCGGGACGGCAAGCCAGTACTTC CSARPRLVGTASQYF
NA NA TRBJ2-1 TRBV11-3 TGTGCCAGCAGCTTATCGGGGGCGGCGGGGCCAAGATCCTACAATGAGCAGTTCTTC CASSLSGAAGPRSYNEQFF
many NA TRBJ1-1 TRBV29-1 TGCAGCGTTGAAGATTCGGCAGTCGAAGCTTTCTTT CSVEDSAVEAFF
few TRBD1 TRBJ2-5 TRBV7-8 TGTGCCAGCAGCCAAGGACAGGGGGAGACCCAGTACTTC CASSQGQGETQYF
NA TRBD2 TRBJ2-3 TRBV2 TGTGCCACCACAAGGGAGGGGACAGATACGCAGTATTTT CATTREGTDTQYF
many TRBD2 TRBJ2-1 TRBV29-1 TGCAGTTCCCGACCGGGAGGTGAGCAGTTCTTC CSSRPGGEQFF